The present entry profiles one T cell receptor beta chain with its context. Per the study methods: Reference gene primer amplification gave estimated nucleated cell counts. Here immunoSEQ multiplex PCR was the method, and the copy in TCRdb shows in-frame clones only, minus some. V, J and clone size reflect that table, while D and trimming were determined from the DNA. In the table there are 200,000 to 300,000 clones, over 75% of which are singletons. Trimming took off 4 bases at V and 3 bases at J, with 13 bases between the two ends. The CDR3 covers 14 residues. The germline V gene encodes CDR1 LGHDT and CDR2 YNNKEL (reference sequence). The sample comes from a study of blood T cell repertoires in COVID-19. The overall study: Spain, Italy and the United States supplied samples that represented acute and convalescent COVID-19. Nucleic acid was either cDNA or gDNA, and it came from T cells, B-cell-depleted T cells, or PBMCs.

The TCR was taken from a human donor in a cohort sampled during active COVID-19. The sample consisted of peripheral blood. The gene calls are TRBV3-1 (or the pseudogene TRBV3-2) and TRBJ2-7, with D maybe TRBD2 (6 bases). CDR3 amino acids: CASSPLSGFYEQYF. The CDR3, as DNA: TGTGCCAGCAGCCCTCTAAGCGGGTTCTACGAGCAGTACTTC.